This T cell receptor (beta chain) was sequenced for a study of blood T cell repertoires in COVID-19. Study details: Material from acute and convalescent COVID-19 was sourced from the United States, Italy and Spain. PBMCs, B-cell-depleted T cells, or T cells were the source of the cDNA or gDNA that made up the material.

Authors' processing steps: Amplifying reference gene primers gave estimates of nucleated cell counts. Sequenced by immunoSEQ multiplex PCR; TCRdb stores in-frame clones only, minus some. The DNA gave D and trimming, while V, J and clone size come from that table. The table has about 74,000 clones, about 80% seen once. The CDR3 loop spans 15 amino acids. V lost 0 bases and J 5 bases, leaving 10 bases between the germline ends. CDR1 is MNHEY, CDR2 SVGAGI, per germline. This TCR derives from a human donor in a cohort sampled during active COVID-19. The chain recombines TRBV6-5 with TRBJ2-2; a weak D match, TRBD2 (7 bases). The sequenced material came from peripheral blood. The CDR3 coding sequence is TGTGCCAGCAGTTACTCGGGGGGGCGTACCGGGGAGCTGTTTTTT. Its protein product is CASSYSGGRTGELFF.